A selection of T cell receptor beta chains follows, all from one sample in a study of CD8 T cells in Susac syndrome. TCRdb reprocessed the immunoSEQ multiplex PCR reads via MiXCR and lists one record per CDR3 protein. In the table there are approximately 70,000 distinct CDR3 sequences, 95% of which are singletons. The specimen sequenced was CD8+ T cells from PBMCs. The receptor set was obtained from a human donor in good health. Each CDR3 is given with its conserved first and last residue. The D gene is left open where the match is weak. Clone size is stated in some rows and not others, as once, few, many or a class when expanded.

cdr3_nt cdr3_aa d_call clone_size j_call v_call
TGTGCCAGCAGCCCTGGGCAGTCCTTTAATCAGCCCCAGCATTTT CASSPGQSFNQPQHF NA NA TRBJ1-5 TRBV3-1
TGTGCCAGCAGCTCCGCCAAGGCCCAAGAGACCCAGTACTTC CASSSAKAQETQYF NA once TRBJ2-5 TRBV7-9
TGCAGTGCTAGCGGGATGACCCAGCCCCAGCATTTT CSASGMTQPQHF NA once TRBJ1-5 TRBV20-1
TGTGCCAGCAGCGCTCCAGGGAGTGGCTACACCTTC CASSAPGSGYTF NA NA TRBJ1-2 TRBV5-4
TGCGCCAGCAGCTTGGGGGCCCCACAGGGGGTGAACACTGAAGCTTTCTTT CASSLGAPQGVNTEAFF TRBD1 NA TRBJ1-1 TRBV5-1
TGTGCCAGCAGTCCTATGATGGGTTACGAGCAGTACTTC CASSPMMGYEQYF NA NA TRBJ2-7 TRBV27
TGTGCCAGCAGCTTACCCGGACTTTACCTCAATGAGCAGTTCTTC CASSLPGLYLNEQFF NA NA TRBJ2-1 TRBV11-2
TGTGCCAGCAGTTTCCCCGACAGGATCACTAATGAAAAACTGTTTTTT CASSFPDRITNEKLFF NA NA TRBJ1-4 TRBV28
TGTGCCAGCAGCACCCCAGCGGGGGGGCCTCTTAATGAGCAGTTCTTC CASSTPAGGPLNEQFF TRBD2 NA TRBJ2-1 TRBV3-1
TGTGCCAGCAGCGGGGTGGGGCAGGCCAGTGAAGCTTTCTTT CASSGVGQASEAFF NA NA TRBJ1-1 TRBV11-2
TGTGCCAGCAGTCCTTCCATAGCGGGGCGAGAGACCCAGTACTTC CASSPSIAGRETQYF TRBD2 NA TRBJ2-5 TRBV27
TGTGCCAGCAGTTACTCGGACAGATTGAACACTGAAGCTTTCTTT CASSYSDRLNTEAFF NA NA TRBJ1-1 TRBV6-5
TGCAGCGTCATGGGACACTCGGGAACCTACGAGCAGTACTTC CSVMGHSGTYEQYF NA NA TRBJ2-7 TRBV29-1
TGCGCCAGCAGCCAGGCTTTACTACCTAAATACCAAGAGACCCAGTACTTC CASSQALLPKYQETQYF NA NA TRBJ2-5 TRBV4-3
TGTGCCAGCAGCCTTAACAGGGTCATAGCTTTCTTT CASSLNRVIAFF NA once TRBJ1-1 TRBV7-9
TGTGCCACGCAGACCAAACCAATGTCGGGACAGGGCCAAGAGACCCAGTACTTC CATQTKPMSGQGQETQYF TRBD1 NA TRBJ2-5 TRBV28
TGTGCCAGCAGTCCTCCCCGTTCCCGTCCCAAAAACATTCAGTACTTC CASSPPRSRPKNIQYF NA NA TRBJ2-4 TRBV28
TGTGCCGTGGGACAGGGGTACTACGAGCAGTACTTC CAVGQGYYEQYF TRBD1 NA TRBJ2-7 TRBV28
TGTGCCAGCAGCTCCCTAGGGGAGCCAGATACGCAGTATTTT CASSSLGEPDTQYF NA NA TRBJ2-3 TRBV7-9
TGCAGTGCTAGCGGGGAGAACACCGGGGAGCTGTTTTTT CSASGENTGELFF NA NA TRBJ2-2 TRBV20-1
TGCGCCAGCAGCCCGGACAGGGGAAGAACTAATGAAAAACTGTTTTTT CASSPDRGRTNEKLFF TRBD1 NA TRBJ1-4 TRBV4-1
TGTGCCAGCAGTGAATTAAATACCTACAATGAGCAGTTCTTC CASSELNTYNEQFF NA NA TRBJ2-1 TRBV3-1
TGTGCCTGGTGGACAGGGACTTCTGGGGCCAACGTCCTGACTTTC CAWWTGTSGANVLTF TRBD1 NA TRBJ2-6 TRBV30
TGTGCCAGTAGTACAACCGGGACAGGGGGCCAGCCCCAGCATTTT CASSTTGTGGQPQHF TRBD1 NA TRBJ1-5 TRBV19
TGCAGTGCTAGAGATTCGACAGGGGTGGATTCACCCCTCCACTTT CSARDSTGVDSPLHF TRBD1 NA TRBJ1-6 TRBV20-1
TGTGCCAGCAGCCAAAGGGACGTCTCGTCCTCCTATAATTCACCCCTCCACTTT CASSQRDVSSSYNSPLHF NA once TRBJ1-6 TRBV11-2
TGTGCCAGCAGTTTATCCGAGACAGGGCAGGGGATCACCCTCCACTTT CASSLSETGQGITLHF TRBD1 NA TRBJ1-6 TRBV28
TGTGCCAGCAGCCTTGGACCGATACCCTACAATGAGCAGTTCTTC CASSLGPIPYNEQFF NA NA TRBJ2-1 TRBV7-9
TGTGCCAGCAGGATAGAGAACAATGAGCAGTTCTTC CASRIENNEQFF NA NA TRBJ2-1 TRBV3-1
TGTGCCAGCAGCCCGGGACAGGGGACCGGCTACACCTTC CASSPGQGTGYTF TRBD1 NA TRBJ1-2 TRBV7-9
TGTGCCATCTCACAGACTAGGGCACAGCCCCAGCATTTT CAISQTRAQPQHF NA NA TRBJ1-5 TRBV10-3
TGTGCCACCCGACCAGGGGGCGAGGTGGAGACCCAGTACTTC CATRPGGEVETQYF TRBD1 NA TRBJ2-5 TRBV15
TGTGCCACCAAAAGCGAGGGATCAGATACGCAGTATTTT CATKSEGSDTQYF NA NA TRBJ2-3 TRBV24-1
TGTGCCAGCAGCTTAGTCTCGAGCGGGGGCGCCGGGGAGCTGTTTTTT CASSLVSSGGAGELFF TRBD2 NA TRBJ2-2 TRBV13
TGTGCCACCAGCAGAGTCGAAGACTACGAGCAGTACTTC CATSRVEDYEQYF NA NA TRBJ2-7 TRBV15
TGTGCCAGCAGCCAAGGGATCCAGCCCCAGCATTTT CASSQGIQPQHF NA few TRBJ1-5 TRBV3-1
TGTGCCACTAAGGGGTCTGGAAACACCATATATTTT CATKGSGNTIYF NA NA TRBJ1-3 TRBV24-1
TGCAGTGCTACCCGGGACAGGGGTTTGAGAGAAGAGACCCAGTACTTC CSATRDRGLREETQYF TRBD1 once TRBJ2-5 TRBV20-1
TGTGCCAGCAGTCTCCCGGGGGGGTCGTCTGAAGCTTTCTTT CASSLPGGSSEAFF NA NA TRBJ1-1 TRBV6-2/TRBV6-3
TGTGCCAGCACCCCAGGGCGGGGAGGCACTGAAGCTTTCTTT CASTPGRGGTEAFF NA NA TRBJ1-1 TRBV13
TGTGCCAGCAGCTCCTCAGGAGGTCAGTTGGAGACCCAGTACTTC CASSSSGGQLETQYF NA NA TRBJ2-5 TRBV7-8
TGTGCCAGCAGCCGGGGGGCAGGGAACTCTGGGGCCAACGTCCTGACTTTC CASSRGAGNSGANVLTF NA NA TRBJ2-6 TRBV7-9
TGCAGCGTTGGACATGGAACTGATGCCCTGTCGGGTGGCTACACCTTC CSVGHGTDALSGGYTF NA NA TRBJ1-2 TRBV29-1
TGCGCCAGCAGCCAAGATGTGGCAGACTCCTACAATGAGCAGTTCTTC CASSQDVADSYNEQFF NA NA TRBJ2-1 TRBV4-3
TGTGCCAGCATCCAAAACACTGTCTACACTGAAGCTTTCTTT CASIQNTVYTEAFF NA NA TRBJ1-1 TRBV7-9
TGTGCCAGCAACCACTGGGAGGGGGACCAAGAGACCCAGTACTTC CASNHWEGDQETQYF NA NA TRBJ2-5 TRBV28
TGCGCCAGCAGCCCTTCAGGGATGGAGCTGTTTTTT CASSPSGMELFF NA NA TRBJ2-2 TRBV5-1
TGTGCCAGCAAGTACGCTAGCGAATCACCCCTCCACTTT CASKYASESPLHF NA NA TRBJ1-6 TRBV14
TGTGCCAGCAGCTTAAGCAGGGACTATAATTCACCCCTCCACTTT CASSLSRDYNSPLHF NA NA TRBJ1-6 TRBV7-6
TGTGCCAGCAGTTTACAGGGGTCCCTTTACGAGCAGTACTTC CASSLQGSLYEQYF NA once TRBJ2-7 TRBV27
TGTGCCACCCCAGTGGGGGACTCTGGGGCCAACGTCCTGACTTTC CATPVGDSGANVLTF NA NA TRBJ2-6 TRBV6-6
TGTGCCAGCAGGGGGACAGGGGATAACGGCTACACCTTC CASRGTGDNGYTF TRBD1 NA TRBJ1-2 TRBV7-9
TGTGCCTCTCGCCCGTTAGCTAACTATGGCTACACCTTC CASRPLANYGYTF NA NA TRBJ1-2 TRBV27